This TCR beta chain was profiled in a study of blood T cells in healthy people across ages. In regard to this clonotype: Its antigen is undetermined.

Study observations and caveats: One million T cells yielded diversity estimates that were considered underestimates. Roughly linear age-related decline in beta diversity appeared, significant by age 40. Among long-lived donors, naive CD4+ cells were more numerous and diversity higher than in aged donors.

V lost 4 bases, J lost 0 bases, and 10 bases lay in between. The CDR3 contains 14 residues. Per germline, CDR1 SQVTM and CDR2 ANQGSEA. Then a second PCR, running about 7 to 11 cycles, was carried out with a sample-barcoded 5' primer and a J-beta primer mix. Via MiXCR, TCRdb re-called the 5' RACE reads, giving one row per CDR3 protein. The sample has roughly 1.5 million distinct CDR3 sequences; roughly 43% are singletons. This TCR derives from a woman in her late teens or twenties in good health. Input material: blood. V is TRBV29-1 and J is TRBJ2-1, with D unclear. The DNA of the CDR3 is TGCAGCGTTGTGCGAATCAGCTCCTACAATGAGCAGTTCTTC. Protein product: CSVVRISSYNEQFF.